This T cell receptor (beta chain) was documented in a study of OX40 agonist ivuxolimab in advanced cancers. The assay was immunoSEQ multiplex PCR, and TCRdb's table has in-frame clones only and misses some. Of tens of thousands of clones detected, around 92% appear once; the ten largest clones hold approximately 16%. Looked up from germline, CDR1 is SGHRS and CDR2 is YFSETQ. The CDR3 is made up of 15 amino acids. The V end was cut by 1 base, the J end by 5 bases, with 15 bases between. The specimen was CD4+ or CD8+ T cells sorted from blood, collected in a trial of the OX40 agonist ivuxolimab. V usage is TRBV5-1 and J usage is TRBJ2-5; TRBD2 is a possible D gene (6 bases). The sequence came from an adult with an advanced solid tumor such as melanoma, head and neck, liver or kidney cancer. CDR3 bases: TGCGCCAGCAGCTTGAGACCCGGGAGAACGGAGACCCAGTACTTC. The encoded protein is CASSLRPGRTETQYF.